A single sample gave rise to the 28 T cell receptor beta chains below, sequenced in a study of blood T cells in healthy people across ages. A sample-barcoded 5' primer and a J-beta primer mix were used in a second PCR of about 6 to 11 cycles. TCRdb used MiXCR to reprocess the 5' RACE reads, holding one entry per CDR3 protein. The sample carries approximately 760,000 distinct CDR3 sequences, roughly 25% recorded once. This sample was also put to use in a study of T cells of mothers and their children.

The sample consisted of blood. Every receptor here comes from a boy younger than 18 in good health.

The chain employs TRBV20-1 and TRBJ2-1, with a tentative D call TRBD2 (5 bases). Germline V gene data show CDR1 as DFQATT and CDR2 as SNEGSKA (reference sequence). CDR3 length equals 13 residues. Trimming took 5 bases from V and 3 from J, leaving 11 bases between them. The CDR3 sequence is CSAESEDYNEQFF. DNA for the CDR3: TGCAGTGCTGAATCGGAGGACTACAATGAGCAGTTCTTC.

In this sample, this clonotype turned up a few times. The V gene is TRBV14, the J gene TRBJ2-5, with no clear D. V shed 2 bases and J shed 8 bases, with 21 bases lying between them. Germline lookup yields CDR1 SGHDN and CDR2 FVKESK. The CDR3 totals 16 residues. Here the CDR3 DNA reads TGTGCCAGCAGCCAACGCCAAGGGATTGCTCAGAGAACCCAGTACTTC. It encodes CASSQRQGIAQRTQYF.

This clonotype was counted only a few times. The chain uses TRBV6-6 and TRBJ1-1; D is uncertain. The germline gives CDR1 MNHNY, CDR2 SVGAGI (reference sequence). There are 14 residues in the CDR3. Deletions cut 7 bases from V and 2 bases from J, with 14 bases between. CDR3 DNA: TGTGCCAGCACCAAAACCCAGCTCAACACTGAAGCTTTCTTT. This sequence encodes CASTKTQLNTEAFF.

The chain links TRBV7-2 to TRBJ2-5; D may be TRBD1 (6 bases). The germline V and J ends were trimmed by 5 bases and 6 bases, with 10 bases remaining between them. The CDR3 length is 12 residues. Germline V gives CDR1 SGHTA, CDR2 FQGNSA. The CDR3 region has the DNA TGTGCCAGCAGCCTGGACAGCCAGACCCAGTACTTC. This codes for CASSLDSQTQYF.

The chain is built from TRBV7-3 and TRBJ2-2; D may be TRBD2 (6 bases). CDR3 length equals 16 residues. V lost 5 bases to trimming and J lost 5 bases, with 18 bases between them. Germline CDR1 is SGHTA and CDR2 is FQGTGA. CDR3 sequence: CASSLLSGESTGELFF. The CDR3 nucleotides are TGTGCCAGCAGCCTCTTATCGGGGGAGTCGACCGGGGAGCTGTTTTTT.

The chain has TRBV28 and TRBJ2-7; tentative D call: TRBD2 (6 bases). The CDR3 has 17 amino acids. CDR1 is MDHEN and CDR2 is SYDVKM in the germline V gene. V lost 6 bases to trimming and J lost 2 bases, with 23 bases between them. The CDR3 DNA sequence: TGTGCCAGCAGAACCCCCCGGGGAATAGCGGTTACCTACGAGCAGTACTTC. Amino acids: CASRTPRGIAVTYEQYF.

This clonotype was detected a few times. The chain employs TRBV4-1 and TRBJ2-1; D is undetermined. CDR1 and CDR2 (germline): MGHRA, YSYEKL. This CDR3 region has 14 residues. V was shortened by 0 bases and J by 7 bases, with 10 bases between the two germline ends. CDR3 coding DNA: TGCGCCAGCAGCCAAGAAGTATATCTGAATGAGCAGTTCTTC. Protein: CASSQEVYLNEQFF.

The rearrangement uses TRBV29-1 and TRBJ2-7; 8 bases map to TRBD2. CDR3 length: 12 amino acids. Per germline, CDR1 SQVTM and CDR2 ANQGSEA. Unmatched junction bases numbered 5, after V lost 7 bases and J lost 3 bases. CDR3 sequence reads: CSASLADYEQYF. CDR3 DNA: TGCAGCGCCTCACTAGCGGACTACGAGCAGTACTTC.

The J gene is TRBJ1-2, the V gene TRBV20-1; 7 nucleotides line up with TRBD1. With 7 bases clipped from V and 3 bases from J, the junction kept 11 bases outside the gene matches. From germline, CDR1 is DFQATT and CDR2 SNEGSKA (reference sequence). The CDR3 has 14 amino acids. The CDR3 loop is CSVLGQLIDYGYTF. In nucleotides, the CDR3 is TGCAGTGTTTTGGGACAGCTGATCGACTATGGCTACACCTTC.

This clonotype has only a few counts. The chain links TRBV12-3 or TRBV12-4 to TRBJ1-1; TRBD1 is a possible D gene (6 bases). The ends were cut back, 7 bases at V and 1 base at J, with 22 bases in the middle. This CDR3 region has 17 residues. CDR3 region: CASTRSGGRGGNTEAFF. CDR3 DNA: TGTGCCAGCACCCGAAGTGGGGGGCGCGGGGGGAACACTGAAGCTTTCTTT.

This clonotype came up a few times. The chain is built from TRBV6-1 and TRBJ2-5, with D possibly called TRBD1 or TRBD2 (5 bases each). The V gene lost 8 bases and the J gene lost 4 bases, with 17 bases spanning the gap. The CDR3 has 14 residues. Germline lookup yields CDR1 MNHNS and CDR2 SASEGT. DNA of the CDR3: TGTGCCAGCCGGGACGTAGGCGAGGGAGAGACCCAGTACTTC. Protein sequence: CASRDVGEGETQYF.

This clonotype was seen more than once but under ten times. V usage is TRBV11-3 and J usage is TRBJ1-1; D remains unclear. The germline V gene has CDR1 SGHNT and CDR2 YENEEA. V gave up 5 bases and J gave up 5 bases, with 12 bases separating them. This CDR3 region has 13 residues. The CDR3 DNA sequence: TGTGCCAGCAGCCGGGAGTCGGGGACTGAAGCTTTCTTT. Amino acid sequence: CASSRESGTEAFF.

Turning to this clonotype: The junction shows a germline mismatch at one end, possibly a read error. J is TRBJ2-4 and V is TRBV10-3, with D uncertain. The CDR3 is 16 residues long. Germline V gene data show CDR1 as ENHRY and CDR2 as SYGVKD. CDR3 nucleotides: TGTGCTATCAGTGAGTCTGAGGTTGGAGCCAAAAACATTCAGTACTTC. Translated: CAISESEVGAKNIQYF.

Turning to this clonotype: One junction end does not reproduce the germline sequence, and a read error may be involved. The CDR3 DNA follows: TGTGCTAGCAGTCGAAAGGGGCGCACTGAAGCTTTCTTT. This codes for CASSRKGRTEAFF. V is TRBV7-7 and J is TRBJ1-1; possible D gene TRBD1, 5 bases. The germline gives CDR1 SSHAT, CDR2 FNYEAQ (reference sequence). The CDR3 sequence is 13 residues long.

This chain uses TRBV20-1 with TRBJ2-5; D is unclear. This CDR3 contains 14 residues. The V end lost 1 base, the J end lost 3 bases, and 12 bases lay between the germline ends. CDR1 is DFQATT and CDR2 is SNEGSKA in the germline V gene (reference sequence). For the CDR3, the DNA is TGCAGTGCTAGAGTTCTGACACGCGAAGAGACCCAGTACTTC. This gives the protein CSARVLTREETQYF.

This clonotype occurred a few times. This chain joins TRBV6-5 and TRBJ1-1; no firm D call. The CDR3 covers 14 residues. CDR1 and CDR2 (germline): MNHEY, SVGAGI. The germline V and J ends were trimmed by 5 bases and 0 bases, with 10 bases remaining between them. The CDR3 spells CASSDEDLNTEAFF. CDR3 in DNA: TGTGCCAGCAGTGACGAGGATCTGAACACTGAAGCTTTCTTT.

Regarding this clonotype: One end of the junction is discordant with germline, which a read error may explain. The chain has TRBV5-1 and TRBJ1-1, with D possibly being TRBD1 (5 bases). CDR1 is SGHRS, CDR2 YFSETQ, per germline. CDR3 size: 14 residues. For the CDR3, the DNA is TGCACCAGCAGCTATCACCAACAGGACACTGAAGCTTTCTTT. The encoded protein is CTSSYHQQDTEAFF.

This clonotype was recorded a few times. The chain joins TRBV28 to TRBJ1-1; 7 positions agree with TRBD1. Germline V gene lookup returns CDR1 MDHEN and CDR2 SYDVKM. This CDR3 is built from 14 residues. V shed 5 bases and J 4 bases; nucleotides not matched to a gene: 7. The CDR3 loop reads CASSTRQGLTEAFF. The DNA of the CDR3 is TGTGCCAGCAGTACGAGACAGGGTCTCACTGAAGCTTTCTTT.

CDR3 region: CASSHPRRGWGTEAFF. The CDR3, as DNA: TGTGCCAGCAGTCACCCCCGTCGGGGCTGGGGCACTGAAGCTTTCTTT. The V call is TRBV3-1, the J call TRBJ1-1; TRBD1 might be the D (5 bases). CDR1 LGHDT and CDR2 YNNKEL come from the germline V gene (reference sequence). The CDR3 totals 16 residues. The germline V and J ends were trimmed by 6 bases and 4 bases, with 21 bases remaining between them.

This chain joins TRBV6-1 and TRBJ2-7; D gene unclear. The CDR3 sequence is 11 residues long. Looked up from germline, CDR1 is MNHNS and CDR2 is SASEGT. V shed 2 bases and J shed 6 bases, with 5 bases lying between them. CDR3 residues: CASSEPAEQYF. The CDR3 bases are TGTGCCAGCAGTGAACCCGCCGAGCAGTACTTC.

V usage is TRBV12-3 or TRBV12-4 and J usage is TRBJ2-1; D perhaps matches TRBD2 (5 bases). The CDR3 extends over 13 amino acids. V was shortened by 8 bases and J by 1 base, with 9 bases between the two germline ends. CDR3 residues: CASWETSYNEQFF. CDR3 DNA: TGTGCCAGCTGGGAGACATCCTACAATGAGCAGTTCTTC.

The rearrangement joins TRBV29-1 to TRBJ2-5; TRBD1 is a possible D gene (7 bases). This CDR3 is 15 amino acids long. The V end lost 6 bases, the J end lost 2 bases, and 19 bases lay between the germline ends. Per germline, CDR1 SQVTM and CDR2 ANQGSEA. Here the CDR3 DNA reads TGCAGCGTCTCTGGCGGGACAGACCATCAAGAGACCCAGTACTTC. Protein product: CSVSGGTDHQETQYF.

The rearrangement joins TRBV12-3 or TRBV12-4 to TRBJ2-7; D might be TRBD2 (6 bases). The germline V and J ends were trimmed by 3 bases and 1 base, with 16 bases remaining between them. The CDR3 totals 16 residues. This CDR3 is CASSFPRDRPSYEQYF. The CDR3 nucleotides read TGTGCCAGCAGTTTCCCGCGGGACCGCCCTTCCTACGAGCAGTACTTC.

The rearrangement joins TRBV3-1 to TRBJ2-5; the match to TRBD1 covers 8 bases. Germline V gives CDR1 LGHDT, CDR2 YNNKEL (reference sequence). Unmatched junction bases numbered 8, after V lost 4 bases and J lost 1 base. The CDR3 consists of 16 residues. The CDR3 coding sequence is TGTGCCAGCAGCCGGGGCCTCAGGGGGCGCCAAGAGACCCAGTACTTC. Translation: CASSRGLRGRQETQYF.

This clonotype was counted a few times. CDR3 coding DNA: TGTGCCAGCAGTCGGGACAGCCCTAGCACAGATACGCAGTATTTT. Translated: CASSRDSPSTDTQYF. The chain carries TRBV6-6 and TRBJ2-3; the match to TRBD1 covers 7 bases. Unmatched junction bases numbered 5, after V lost 5 bases and J lost 0 bases. CDR3 length equals 15 residues. Per germline, CDR1 MNHNY and CDR2 SVGAGI (reference sequence).

This clonotype occurred a few times. The rearrangement links TRBV4-3 to TRBJ2-5; TRBD1 agrees at 8 bases. V was clipped by 0 bases and J by 2 bases; unmatched bases: 2. The CDR3 is 15 residues long. Germline values: CDR1 LGHNA, CDR2 YSLEER. The CDR3 coding sequence is TGCGCCAGCAGCCAAGATCACAGGGGGCAAGAGACCCAGTACTTC. Translating gives CASSQDHRGQETQYF.

This clonotype was counted a few times. V and J are TRBV4-2 and TRBJ1-6; no definite D call. Germline V gene lookup returns CDR1 LGHNA and CDR2 YNFKEQ. This CDR3 is 12 amino acids long. With 0 bases removed from V and 6 bases from J, the gap between germline ends came to 0 bases. The CDR3 loop is CASSQDNSPLHF. The CDR3 DNA reads TGTGCCAGCAGCCAAGATAATTCACCCCTCCACTTT.

This chain uses TRBV7-2 with TRBJ1-4, with D perhaps TRBD1 (5 bases). Germline lookup yields CDR1 SGHTA and CDR2 FQGNSA. Trimming left V 5 bases short and J 8 bases short, with 12 bases between. The CDR3 runs 13 residues. CDR3 sequence (DNA): TGTGCCAGCAGCACCGGGGCGGGGGAAAAACTGTTTTTT. Translation: CASSTGAGEKLFF.